These 26 T cell receptor beta chains were sequenced from one sample in a study of T cells after posttransplantation cyclophosphamide. The assay was immunoSEQ multiplex PCR, and TCRdb's table has in-frame clones only and misses some. This record lists about 24,000 clones, none seen once only, and the top ten clones contain 5.5% to 8%. Specimen: PBMCs. These receptors were obtained from an older woman in good health, CMV-negative, and a related stem cell transplant donor.

This clone has ten or more counts. Written as DNA, the CDR3 is TGTGCCAGCGGGGCGGGGGATCAGCCCCAGCATTTT. Amino acid sequence: CASGAGDQPQHF. The rearrangement joins TRBV9 to TRBJ1-5; D possibly corresponds to TRBD1 (5 bases). Germline CDR1 is SGDLS and CDR2 is YYNGEE. This CDR3 spans 12 amino acids. Trimming removed 7 bases at V and 5 bases at J, with 10 bases between.

This clone was counted ten times or more. The chain carries TRBV30 and TRBJ2-5; no clear D. This CDR3 is 12 amino acids long. CDR1 GTSNPN and CDR2 SVGIG come from the germline V gene (reference sequence). Between the trimmed V and J ends, which lost 4 bases and 0 bases, there was a span of 6 bases. This CDR3 reads CAWNGYQETQYF. As DNA, the CDR3 is TGTGCCTGGAACGGTTACCAAGAGACCCAGTACTTC.

There are a few counts of this clone. The chain combines TRBV29-1 with TRBJ2-1, with 8 positions matching TRBD1. This CDR3 has 14 residues. V lost 8 bases and J lost 8; bases outside the gene matches: 14. Germline CDR1 and CDR2: SQVTM and ANQGSEA. The CDR3, as DNA: TGCAGCTCCCGGGACGCGGACAGGGATCATGAGCAGTTCTTC. Its protein product is CSSRDADRDHEQFF.

This clone appeared many times. This chain uses TRBV19 with TRBJ1-5; 10 positions agree with TRBD1. The V and J ends lost 3 bases and 8 bases, in that order; junction bases with no gene match: 1. The CDR3 sequence is 13 residues long. Germline-derived CDR1 and CDR2 are LNHDA and SQIVND (reference sequence). CDR3 sequence (DNA): TGTGCCAGTAGTATTGGGACAGGGGAGCCCCAGCATTTT. Translation gives CASSIGTGEPQHF.

The chain links TRBV28 to TRBJ1-2; TRBD1 agrees at 8 bases. This CDR3 spans 14 amino acids. Trimming cost V 4 bases and J 0 bases; bases outside gene matches: 1. CDR1 is MDHEN, CDR2 SYDVKM, per germline. In nucleotides, the CDR3 is TGTGCCAGCAGTTCACAGGGGGCTAACTATGGCTACACCTTC. Its translation is CASSSQGANYGYTF.

Many counts were recorded for this clone. The V call is TRBV5-6, the J call TRBJ1-3; D unresolved. Trimming stripped 0 bases from V and 6 bases from J, with 4 bases between. The CDR3 covers 12 residues. From germline, CDR1 is SGHDT and CDR2 YYEEEE. CDR3 in DNA: TGTGCCAGCAGCTTGGATAAAAACACCATATATTTT. Amino acid sequence: CASSLDKNTIYF.

In its sample, this clone was seen many times. V and J are TRBV5-1 and TRBJ2-3; TRBD2 matches at 8 bases. Trimming removed 4 bases from V and 5 bases from J; junction bases left unmatched: 9. The CDR3 covers 15 residues. Per the germline V gene, CDR1 is SGHRS and CDR2 is YFSETQ. The CDR3 nucleotides are TGCGCCAGCAGCGTCGTTGCGGGAGGTGGAGATACGCAGTATTTT. Protein sequence: CASSVVAGGGDTQYF. The full variable domain, completed using reference TRBV5-1 and TRBJ2-3, is KAGVTQTPRYLIKTRGQQVTLSCSPISGHRSVSWYQQTPGQGLQFLFEYFSETQRNKGNFPGRFSGRQFSNSRSEMNVSTLELGDSALYLCASSVVAGGGDTQYFGPGTRLTVL.

This clone was observed at least ten times. The chain uses TRBV7-2 and TRBJ1-2; D is undetermined. V was cut by 5 bases and J by 1 base, with 14 bases left in between. The CDR3 is 15 residues long. Per the germline V gene, CDR1 is SGHTA and CDR2 is FQGNSA. CDR3: CASSVNPGFNYGYTF. CDR3 DNA sequence: TGTGCCAGCAGCGTTAACCCAGGATTTAACTATGGCTACACCTTC.

This clone occurred many times. The V call is TRBV19, the J call TRBJ1-5, with a weak D call TRBD1 (5 bases). The CDR3 has 15 residues. V was trimmed by 1 base and J by 6 bases, leaving 13 bases between them. Germline V gene data show CDR1 as LNHDA and CDR2 as SQIVND (reference sequence). The CDR3 DNA reads as TGTGCCAGTAGTATAGGGGCAGGGTTGGTTCAGCCCCAGCATTTT. It is translated as CASSIGAGLVQPQHF.

This clone was observed many times. This chain joins TRBV19 and TRBJ2-3, with D perhaps TRBD1 (6 bases). Germline lookup yields CDR1 LNHDA and CDR2 SQIVND (reference sequence). Trimming removed 9 bases from V and 3 bases from J, with 16 bases in between. The CDR3 contains 14 residues. The CDR3 here is CASSGDPWTDTQYF. The DNA of the CDR3 is TGTGCCAGCTCAGGGGACCCGTGGACAGATACGCAGTATTTT.

At least ten counts were recorded for this clone. The J gene is TRBJ1-2, the V gene TRBV6-1; unclear D gene. V gave up 2 bases and J gave up 2 bases, with 9 bases separating them. Germline CDR1 is MNHNS and CDR2 is SASEGT. This CDR3 contains 14 residues. DNA for the CDR3: TGTGCCAGCAGTGAAAGTGGAGGGAACTATGGCTACACCTTC. It yields the protein CASSESGGNYGYTF.

This clone was counted ten times or more. The V and J genes are TRBV19 and TRBJ1-3; unclear D gene. CDR1 is LNHDA and CDR2 is SQIVND in the germline V gene (reference sequence). The CDR3 extends over 12 amino acids. Trimming left V 10 bases short and J 1 base short, with 8 bases between. CDR3 bases: TGTGCCACCGGGTATTCTGGAAACACCATATATTTT. This encodes CATGYSGNTIYF.

In this sample, this clone turned up many times. The chain recombines TRBV7-9 with TRBJ1-1; D gene uncertain. Looked up from germline, CDR1 is SEHNR and CDR2 is FQNEAQ (reference sequence). This CDR3 has 16 residues. Trimming shortened V by 3 bases and J by 6 bases, and 20 bases separated the two germline ends. CDR3 region: CASSLGDRGIWAEAFF. DNA of the CDR3: TGTGCCAGCAGCTTGGGTGACCGAGGGATTTGGGCTGAAGCTTTCTTT. Combining the CDR3 with reference TRBV7-9 and TRBJ1-1 gives the whole variable domain DTGVSQNPRHKITKRGQNVTFRCDPISEHNRLYWYRQTLGQGPEFLTYFQNEAQLEKSRLLSDRFSAERPKGSFSTLEIQRTEQGDSAMYLCASSLGDRGIWAEAFFGQGTRLTVV.

In this sample, this clone turned up many times. This rearrangement joins TRBV10-3 to TRBJ2-1; 12 bases align to TRBD1. The germline gives CDR1 ENHRY, CDR2 SYGVKD. CDR3 length equals 15 residues. The trim removed 3 bases at V and 14 bases at J, leaving 11 bases unmatched. The CDR3 spells CAISDPRRDRGRKFF. The CDR3 DNA follows: TGTGCCATCAGTGACCCCCGGCGGGACAGGGGGCGTAAGTTCTTC.

This clone turned up a few times. This chain uses TRBV29-1 with TRBJ1-3; no clear D. CDR3 length: 12 amino acids. Germline CDR1 reads SQVTM; CDR2 reads ANQGSEA. The V and J ends lost 8 bases and 2 bases respectively, with 10 bases between them. The DNA for the CDR3 is TGCAGCTCCTCGGGAACTGGAAACACCATATATTTT. Protein sequence: CSSSGTGNTIYF.

This clone was seen repeatedly, ten times or more. The V call is TRBV5-4, the J call TRBJ1-6; unclear D gene. Looked up from germline, CDR1 is SGHNT and CDR2 is YYREEE (reference sequence). The CDR3 is 15 residues long. The V end was cut by 1 base, the J end by 7 bases, with 12 bases between. Written as DNA, the CDR3 is TGTGCCAGCAGCTTGTCGCCTTCAGGCAATTCACCCCTCCACTTT. Translated: CASSLSPSGNSPLHF.

This clone appeared many times. This rearrangement joins TRBV5-4 to TRBJ2-2, with D perhaps matching TRBD2 (6 bases). In germline, CDR1 is SGHNT, CDR2 YYREEE (reference sequence). The CDR3 extends over 15 amino acids. The V and J ends lost 0 bases and 5 bases respectively, with 11 bases between them. DNA of the CDR3: TGTGCCAGCAGCTTGGAGACTAGGGGTACCGGGGAGCTGTTTTTT. Its protein is CASSLETRGTGELFF.

The rearrangement links TRBV15 to TRBJ1-4, with 8 bases matching TRBD1. Germline assignment: CDR1 LNHNV and CDR2 YYDKDF (reference sequence). V shed 1 base and J 2 bases; nucleotides not matched to a gene: 0. The CDR3 has 15 residues. The chain's CDR3 is CATSRGTGTNEKLFF. In DNA, the CDR3 is TGTGCCACCAGCAGAGGGACAGGGACTAATGAAAAACTGTTTTTT.

This clone was picked up many times. This sequence joins TRBV5-6 and TRBJ2-2; D call uncertain. The germline V and J ends were trimmed by 0 bases and 1 base, with 10 bases remaining between them. The CDR3 loop spans 16 amino acids. Germline-derived CDR1 and CDR2 are SGHDT and YYEEEE. The CDR3 DNA reads as TGTGCCAGCAGCTTGGAAGAGTCAGGGAACACCGGGGAGCTGTTTTTT. Encoded protein: CASSLEESGNTGELFF.

Many counts were recorded for this clone. V gene TRBV28 combines with J gene TRBJ2-2; D gene ambiguous. Looked up from germline, CDR1 is MDHEN and CDR2 is SYDVKM. This CDR3 contains 11 residues. The ends were cut back, 7 bases at V and 5 bases at J, with 5 bases in the middle. The CDR3: CASTVTGELFF. In nucleotides, the CDR3 is TGTGCCAGCACCGTGACCGGGGAGCTGTTTTTT.

The table lists this clone with many counts. The rearrangement links TRBV7-2 to TRBJ2-1; 12 nucleotides line up with TRBD2. The length of the CDR3 is 14 residues. V was pared by 5 bases and J by 4 bases, with 0 bases of the junction left unmatched. Germline V gene data show CDR1 as SGHTA and CDR2 as FQGNSA. Here the CDR3 reads CASSGTSGYNEQFF. For the CDR3, the DNA is TGTGCCAGCAGCGGGACTAGCGGGTACAATGAGCAGTTCTTC.

In this sample, this clone turned up many times. The rearrangement uses TRBV7-7 and TRBJ2-5; D is undetermined. With 4 bases removed from V and 4 bases from J, the gap between germline ends came to 10 bases. The germline V gene has CDR1 SSHAT and CDR2 FNYEAQ (reference sequence). This CDR3 has 13 residues. The DNA for the CDR3 is TGTGCCAGCAGCTCCATTGGCGGAGAGACCCAGTACTTC. It specifies CASSSIGGETQYF.

There are many counts of this clone. The V and J genes are TRBV18 and TRBJ2-1; the D gene is possibly TRBD2 (5 bases). The germline V gene has CDR1 KGHSH and CDR2 LQKENI. The CDR3 runs to 16 residues. V was trimmed by 2 bases and J by 5 bases, leaving 16 bases between them. In DNA form, the CDR3 reads TGTGCCAGCTCACCAAGGGTGGTGACTACAGACAATGAGCAGTTCTTC. As protein: CASSPRVVTTDNEQFF.

This clone was seen repeatedly, ten times or more. The chain couples TRBV19 to TRBJ2-7; TRBD1 matches 9 bases. The CDR3 has 13 residues. Per the germline V gene, CDR1 is LNHDA and CDR2 is SQIVND (reference sequence). The trim removed 4 bases at V and 2 bases at J, leaving 0 bases unmatched. The CDR3 region has the DNA TGTGCCAGTAGTAGGGACAGGGCCTACGAGCAGTACTTC. This sequence encodes CASSRDRAYEQYF.

On this clone itself: A much larger clone differs by one base, so this may be a read error. J is TRBJ1-5 and V is TRBV6-6; 7 bases fit TRBD1. This CDR3 spans 16 amino acids. Germline-derived CDR1 and CDR2 are MNHNY and SVGAGI (reference sequence). Trimming cost V 4 bases and J 1 base; bases outside gene matches: 7. The CDR3 reads CASSCPGGRSNQPQHF. CDR3 bases: TGTGCCAGCAGTTGCCCAGGGGGTAGGAGCAATCAGCCCCAGCATTTT.

This clone was detected ten times or more. V usage is TRBV7-9 and J usage is TRBJ1-2; D may be TRBD1 (6 bases). CDR1 is SEHNR, CDR2 FQNEAQ, per germline (reference sequence). The CDR3 is 13 amino acids. V was clipped by 7 bases and J by 3 bases, with 12 bases between them. DNA of the CDR3: TGTGCCAGCACCAGGGGTATCTACTATGGCTACACCTTC. Amino acids: CASTRGIYYGYTF.